This T cell receptor (beta chain) was documented in a study of control samples from healthy donors and cancer patients (dated by TCRdb to the early 2020s). Libraries were made using the immunoSEQ multiplex PCR assay. Here the immuneACCESS table is served through TCRdb, limited to in-frame sequences with V and J called. Missing clones are a known gap in these copies; in checked studies unresolved V genes cover under half, and the rest lacks a known reason. This sample has fewer than 90,000 clones in its table, and around 95% of those were observed once. The ten largest clones represent over 5% of the sample. For this chain, trimming is 4 bases at the V end and 6 bases at the J end, and the number of junction bases without a gene match is 2. Reading from cysteine to phenylalanine, the CDR3 counts 14 amino acids. The retained sequence is limited to the CDR3, 42 bases, with the frame set at the first base. Reading the germline V gene gives CDR1 SGHRS and CDR2 YFSETQ.

As regards this clone: No antigen is known for it. No base quality values were provided; no much bigger clone lies one nucleotide off.

Input material: blood. This chain is built from TRBV5-1 and TRBJ2-2, with 11 middle bases fitting TRBD2. This sequence originates from a woman between 40 and 55 years old in good health. The encoded CDR3 is CASSRTSGSGELFF. The nucleotides are TGCGCCAGCAGCCGGACTAGCGGGTCCGGGGAGCTGTTTTTT. Where the CDR3 stops, the reference TRBV5-1 and TRBJ2-2 genes take over; the full variable domain is KAGVTQTPRYLIKTRGQQVTLSCSPISGHRSVSWYQQTPGQGLQFLFEYFSETQRNKGNFPGRFSGRQFSNSRSEMNVSTLELGDSALYLCASSRTSGSGELFFGEGSRLTVL.